These 32 T cell receptor beta chains were sequenced from one sample in a study of blood T cells in healthy people across ages. With a J-beta primer mix and a sample-barcoded 5' primer, a second PCR ran about 7 to 12 cycles. TCRdb redid the calling of the 5' RACE reads with MiXCR, one entry per CDR3 protein. The sample has 1.5 million to 2 million distinct CDR3 sequences; under 30% are singletons. The source material was blood. All receptors derive from a woman younger than 45 in good health.

CDR3 sequence reads: CASSGSFTSGEQFF. The CDR3 bases are TGCGCCAGCAGCGGTTCCTTCACTAGCGGTGAGCAGTTCTTC. The chain has TRBV5-1 and TRBJ2-1, with TRBD2 matching over 8 bases. The CDR3 extends over 14 amino acids. After removal of 4 bases from V and 9 bases from J, the junction contained 9 bases not matched to a gene. Germline CDR1 SGHRS, CDR2 YFSETQ.

This clonotype was detected only a few times. J is TRBJ2-4 and V is TRBV7-4; a possible D gene is TRBD1 (7 bases). The germline CDR1 and CDR2 sequences are SGHVT and SQSDAQ. Trimming shortened V by 4 bases and J by 6 bases, and 16 bases separated the two germline ends. This CDR3 is 15 amino acids long. CDR3 DNA: TGTGCCAGCAGCTCGACAGGGACTCATGGAAACATTCAGTACTTC. This translates into CASSSTGTHGNIQYF.

Only a few counts were recorded for this clonotype. CDR3 sequence: CASSPRQGTGETQYF. The CDR3 DNA reads as TGTGCCAGCAGCCCCCGACAGGGAACGGGAGAGACCCAGTACTTC. The chain couples TRBV14 to TRBJ2-5; 7 bases match TRBD1. In germline, CDR1 is SGHDN, CDR2 FVKESK. The J segment lost 4 bases and the V segment lost 4 bases, leaving 9 bases of the junction unmatched. The CDR3 consists of 15 residues.

Details on this clonotype: The junction departs from the called germline gene at one end, perhaps through a read error. This chain links TRBV4-1 with TRBJ1-5; no clear D gene. Looked up from germline, CDR1 is MGHRA and CDR2 is YSYEKL. This CDR3 spans 15 amino acids. CDR3 coding DNA: TGCGCCAGCAGTCAAGCTTACCCCGGGAGTCAGCTTCAGCATTTT. Translating it yields CASSQAYPGSQLQHF.

V usage is TRBV5-5 and J usage is TRBJ2-1; 7 positions match TRBD2. The CDR3 runs 16 residues. With V trimmed by 4 bases and J by 8 bases, 15 bases remained unmatched. From germline, CDR1 is SGHKS and CDR2 YYEKEE (reference sequence). CDR3 region: CASSGEPGLWIDEQFF. The CDR3 coding sequence is TGTGCCAGCAGCGGGGAACCGGGACTATGGATAGATGAGCAGTTCTTC. The whole variable domain, remainder taken from reference TRBV5-5 and TRBJ2-1, is DAGVTQSPTHLIKTRGQQVTLRCSPISGHKSVSWYQQVLGQGPQFIFQYYEKEERGRGNFPDRFSARQFPNYSSELNVNALLLGDSALYLCASSGEPGLWIDEQFFGPGTRLTVL.

This clonotype was seen a handful of times. The J gene is TRBJ2-1, the V gene TRBV12-5; 16 bases are a match to TRBD2. The CDR3 contains 18 residues. CDR1 is LGHNT and CDR2 is FRNRAP in the germline V gene. With 3 bases clipped from V and 7 bases from J, the junction kept 9 bases outside the gene matches. The CDR3 reads CASGLPQGTSGRVNEQFF. For the CDR3, the DNA is TGTGCTAGTGGTTTACCTCAGGGGACTAGCGGGAGGGTAAATGAGCAGTTCTTC.

V gene TRBV7-2 combines with J gene TRBJ2-7; D could derive from TRBD1 or TRBD2 (5 bases each). Germline V lookup: CDR1 SGHTA, CDR2 FQGNSA. V gave up 7 bases and J gave up 0 bases, with 16 bases separating them. CDR3 length: 15 residues. CDR3 DNA sequence: TGTGCCAGCACCGAAGGGGCGGGTTCCTCCTACGAGCAGTACTTC. Translated: CASTEGAGSSYEQYF.

For this clonotype: A much larger clone differs by one base, so this may be a read error. This chain connects TRBV6-5 to TRBJ1-1; D gene unclear. This CDR3 spans 11 amino acids. Trimming removed 6 bases at V and 7 bases at J, with 9 bases between. Germline-derived CDR1 and CDR2 are MNHEY and SVGAGI. CDR3 nucleotides: TGTGCCAGCAGGTCTCGAGGTGAAGCTTTCTTT. Its translation: CASRSRGEAFF.

This rearrangement joins TRBV9 to TRBJ2-5, with 7 bases lining up with TRBD1. The length of the CDR3 is 14 residues. CDR1 and CDR2 (germline): SGDLS, YYNGEE. The V gene end was trimmed by 0 bases and the J gene end by 5 bases; junction bases not matched to a gene: 4. As DNA, the CDR3 is TGTGCCAGCAGCGTAGTGACAGGGTCGGAGACCCAGTACTTC. It is translated as CASSVVTGSETQYF.

The count of this clonotype is one. At one of its ends the junction is not consistent with the germline gene, which may arise from a read error. The CDR3 DNA reads as TGTGCCAGCAGTTCCCCCCGGCGAGGGTGGGCAGATACGAAGTATTTT. It yields the protein CASSSPRRGWADTKYF. The rearrangement links TRBV12-3 or TRBV12-4 to TRBJ2-3; possible D gene TRBD2, 5 bases. This CDR3 has 16 residues.

The chain uses TRBV3-1 and TRBJ2-7, with 8 bases aligning to TRBD1. From germline, CDR1 is LGHDT and CDR2 YNNKEL (reference sequence). CDR3 size: 15 residues. The V gene end was trimmed by 5 bases and the J gene end by 6 bases; junction bases not matched to a gene: 12. CDR3: CASSARDRGYVEQYF. The CDR3 DNA follows: TGTGCCAGCAGCGCTAGAGACAGGGGATACGTCGAGCAGTACTTC.

The chain uses TRBV7-2 and TRBJ2-1; D not resolved. This CDR3 is 13 amino acids long. Trimming left V 5 bases short and J 6 bases short, with 11 bases between. Per the germline V gene, CDR1 is SGHTA and CDR2 is FQGNSA. The CDR3 DNA reads as TGTGCCAGCAGCCCAGGCTATGGCAATGAGCAGTTCTTC. It encodes CASSPGYGNEQFF. Variable domain in full (rest from reference TRBV7-2 and TRBJ2-1): GAGVSQSPSNKVTEKGKDVELRCDPISGHTALYWYRQSLGQGLEFLIYFQGNSAPDKSGLPSDRFSAERTGGSVSTLTIQRTQQEDSAVYLCASSPGYGNEQFFGPGTRLTVL.

This clonotype was found a few times. This chain links TRBV9 with TRBJ2-5; 9 bases are shared with TRBD2. Matching the DNA end better, TRBJ2-7 makes the J call doubtful. Per the germline V gene, CDR1 is SGDLS and CDR2 is YYNGEE. The CDR3 covers 15 residues. The CDR3: CASSVGGGGAYEQYF. DNA for the CDR3: TGTGCCAGCAGCGTAGGTGGCGGGGGGGCTTACGAGCAGTACTTC.

Comment on this clonotype: This may be a read error, as it is one base from a much larger clone. The chain uses TRBV7-9 and TRBJ2-1; a possible D gene is TRBD1 (6 bases). V lost 5 bases to trimming and J lost 13 bases, with 24 bases between them. The CDR3 length is 15 residues. CDR1 and CDR2 (germline): SEHNR, FQNEAQ (reference sequence). The CDR3 is CASSPSIRGAETQFF. CDR3 DNA sequence: TGTGCCAGCAGCCCATCTATCAGGGGAGCGGAGACCCAGTTCTTC.

This clonotype was detected only a few times. As DNA, the CDR3 is TGTGCCAGCACCGGGACTAGCGGGAGGGGGAGCTCCTACAATGAGCAGTTCTTC. Encoded protein: CASTGTSGRGSSYNEQFF. The V and J genes are TRBV12-3 or TRBV12-4 and TRBJ2-1; 16 bases fit TRBD2. The V segment lost 7 bases and the J segment 0 bases; nucleotides outside the gene matches: 6. CDR3 length: 18 residues.

This clonotype was recorded many times. The V and J genes are TRBV29-1 and TRBJ2-1; 7 nucleotides align to TRBD1. The CDR3 is made up of 13 amino acids. The V and J ends lost 6 bases and 7 bases, in that order; junction bases with no gene match: 9. Germline lookup yields CDR1 SQVTM and CDR2 ANQGSEA. CDR3 nucleotides: TGCAGCGTCGAGGGACAGCGCCTTAATGAGCAGTTCTTC. Amino acid sequence: CSVEGQRLNEQFF.

The J gene is TRBJ2-1, the V gene TRBV7-9; D ambiguous. The length of the CDR3 is 16 residues. Germline loops: CDR1 SEHNR, CDR2 FQNEAQ (reference sequence). CDR3: CAIAKEPTTSYNEQFF. The CDR3 nucleotides are TGTGCGATAGCAAAGGAGCCTACGACATCTTACAATGAGCAGTTCTTC.

In its sample, this clonotype was seen a few times. The chain has TRBV5-1 and TRBJ2-3; D gene ambiguous. Germline V gene lookup returns CDR1 SGHRS and CDR2 YFSETQ. CDR3 length: 16 residues. V lost 0 bases to trimming and J lost 0 bases, with 11 bases between them. CDR3 region: CASSLEGVSSTDTQYF. CDR3 nucleotides: TGCGCCAGCAGCTTGGAAGGAGTCTCTAGCACAGATACGCAGTATTTT. Combining the CDR3 with reference TRBV5-1 and TRBJ2-3 gives the whole variable domain KAGVTQTPRYLIKTRGQQVTLSCSPISGHRSVSWYQQTPGQGLQFLFEYFSETQRNKGNFPGRFSGRQFSNSRSEMNVSTLELGDSALYLCASSLEGVSSTDTQYFGPGTRLTVL.

This clonotype has just a few counts. The V and J genes are TRBV20-1 and TRBJ2-7; D possibly corresponds to TRBD1 (7 bases). The CDR3 length is 13 residues. The V gene's germline CDR1 is DFQATT and CDR2 SNEGSKA (reference sequence). Trimming left V 7 bases short and J 3 bases short, with 16 bases between. This CDR3 is CSVRGDSYYEQYF. The CDR3 DNA sequence: TGCAGTGTTAGGGGGGACAGCTACTACGAGCAGTACTTC.

J is TRBJ2-5 and V is TRBV14; no definite D call. The CDR3 covers 12 residues. Trimming pared 4 bases from V and 7 bases from J, leaving 10 bases between. Per the germline V gene, CDR1 is SGHDN and CDR2 is FVKESK. DNA for the CDR3: TGTGCCAGCAGCCTTGGATTGCGGACCCAGTACTTC. It yields the protein CASSLGLRTQYF.

This clonotype was seen once. At one end, the junction sequence differs from germline, possibly due to a read error. The chain recombines TRBV2 with TRBJ2-1; 11 bases align to TRBD2. The germline gives CDR1 SNHLY, CDR2 FYNNEI. This CDR3 is built from 15 residues. In DNA, the CDR3 is TGTGTCAGCAGTAGAGGGACTAGCGGATACAATGAGCAGTTCTTC. Protein product: CVSSRGTSGYNEQFF. Full variable domain (remainder filled in from reference TRBV2 and TRBJ2-1): EPEVTQTPSHQVTQMGQEVILRCVPISNHLYFYWYRQILGQKVEFLVSFYNNEISEKSEIFDDQFSVERPDGSNFTLKIRSTKLEDSAMYFCVSSRGTSGYNEQFFGPGTRLTVL.

This clonotype turned up a few times. V usage is TRBV9 and J usage is TRBJ2-5, with D maybe TRBD2 (6 bases). The V and J ends lost 4 bases and 2 bases respectively, with 15 bases between them. Germline V gene sequence: CDR1 SGDLS, CDR2 YYNGEE. This CDR3 region has 15 residues. Here the CDR3 reads CASSLSGTEQETQYF. The CDR3 DNA follows: TGTGCCAGCAGCTTATCCGGGACTGAGCAAGAGACCCAGTACTTC.

There are a few counts of this clonotype. V is TRBV24-1 and J is TRBJ2-3; a possible D gene is TRBD1 (6 bases). The ends were cut back, 7 bases at V and 1 base at J, with 11 bases in the middle. Germline lookup yields CDR1 KGHDR and CDR2 SFDVKD. The CDR3 length is 14 residues. The CDR3 sequence: CATRGTYRTDTQYF. The CDR3 coding sequence is TGTGCCACCAGGGGGACATACCGCACAGATACGCAGTATTTT.

Only a few counts were recorded for this clonotype. The genes are TRBV5-1 and TRBJ1-2; D not certain. Trimming shortened V by 0 bases and J by 8 bases, and 17 bases separated the two germline ends. Germline V gene data show CDR1 as SGHRS and CDR2 as YFSETQ. CDR3 length: 15 amino acids. CDR3 loop: CASSLDSGELYGYTF. The CDR3 coding sequence is TGCGCCAGCAGCTTGGATAGCGGGGAACTGTACGGCTACACCTTC. Drawing the rest from reference TRBV5-1 and TRBJ1-2, the complete variable domain is KAGVTQTPRYLIKTRGQQVTLSCSPISGHRSVSWYQQTPGQGLQFLFEYFSETQRNKGNFPGRFSGRQFSNSRSEMNVSTLELGDSALYLCASSLDSGELYGYTFGSGTRLTVV.

This clonotype came up many times. The rearrangement uses TRBV20-1 and TRBJ2-7; 8 nucleotides agree with TRBD2. Trimming cost V 0 bases and J 3 bases; bases outside gene matches: 10. The CDR3 is made up of 16 amino acids. Looked up from germline, CDR1 is DFQATT and CDR2 is SNEGSKA (reference sequence). CDR3 DNA sequence: TGCAGTGCTAGAGATTATACTAGCGGATTATACTACGAGCAGTACTTC. As protein: CSARDYTSGLYYEQYF.

The chain has TRBV20-1 and TRBJ2-1, with a weak D call TRBD1 (6 bases). Trimming stripped 0 bases from V and 3 bases from J, with 12 bases between. This CDR3 region has 15 residues. Germline loops: CDR1 DFQATT, CDR2 SNEGSKA (reference sequence). The CDR3 loop reads CSAREGTGRYNEQFF. For the CDR3, the DNA is TGCAGTGCTAGAGAAGGTACAGGGCGCTACAATGAGCAGTTCTTC.

In its sample, this clonotype was seen many times. The genes are TRBV20-1 and TRBJ2-5, with TRBD2 as a possible D gene (5 bases). Trimming took 7 bases from V and 7 from J, leaving 19 bases between them. The CDR3 has 13 residues. Germline-derived CDR1 and CDR2 are DFQATT and SNEGSKA (reference sequence). The CDR3 sequence: CSVGTRQTGTQYF. The CDR3 DNA reads TGCAGTGTGGGTACTAGGCAAACCGGGACCCAGTACTTC.

This clonotype appeared many times. The chain couples TRBV20-1 to TRBJ1-2; D remains unclear. The germline V and J ends were trimmed by 1 base and 4 bases, with 16 bases remaining between them. Germline V lookup: CDR1 DFQATT, CDR2 SNEGSKA (reference sequence). This CDR3 spans 15 amino acids. The CDR3 sequence is CSARVPIKRVYGYTF. In DNA, the CDR3 is TGCAGTGCTAGAGTTCCGATAAAGCGAGTCTATGGCTACACCTTC.

This clonotype was seen a few times. The chain is built from TRBV20-1 and TRBJ2-1; tentatively, D is TRBD2 (6 bases). Trimming shortened V by 6 bases and J by 0 bases, and 21 bases separated the two germline ends. Germline-derived CDR1 and CDR2 are DFQATT and SNEGSKA (reference sequence). There are 17 residues in the CDR3. CDR3 sequence: CSARALGGKNSYNEQFF. CDR3 DNA sequence: TGCAGTGCACGGGCCCTCGGAGGGAAAAACTCCTACAATGAGCAGTTCTTC.

This clonotype was seen a few times. The rearrangement uses TRBV12-3 or TRBV12-4 and TRBJ1-5, with 10 positions matching TRBD1. CDR3 size: 16 residues. The V gene end was trimmed by 6 bases and the J gene end by 1 base; junction bases not matched to a gene: 6. The chain's CDR3 is CASSMGQGMSNQPQHF. DNA for the CDR3: TGTGCCAGCAGCATGGGACAGGGGATGAGCAATCAGCCCCAGCATTTT.

This clonotype appeared a few times. The chain has TRBV10-3 and TRBJ1-5; TRBD1 matches at 9 bases. Germline-derived CDR1 and CDR2 are ENHRY and SYGVKD. With 1 base clipped from V and 6 bases from J, the junction kept 4 bases outside the gene matches. The CDR3 has 15 amino acids. The CDR3 DNA reads as TGTGCCATCAGTGAGTACAGGGGGCGGAGTCAGCCCCAGCATTTT. Translation gives CAISEYRGRSQPQHF.

The rearrangement joins TRBV12-3 or TRBV12-4 to TRBJ1-2; unclear D gene. The CDR3 loop spans 13 amino acids. The V and J ends lost 0 bases and 3 bases respectively, with 5 bases between them. CDR3 sequence: CASSLAGHYGYTF. CDR3 DNA sequence: TGTGCCAGCAGTTTAGCAGGCCACTATGGCTACACCTTC.